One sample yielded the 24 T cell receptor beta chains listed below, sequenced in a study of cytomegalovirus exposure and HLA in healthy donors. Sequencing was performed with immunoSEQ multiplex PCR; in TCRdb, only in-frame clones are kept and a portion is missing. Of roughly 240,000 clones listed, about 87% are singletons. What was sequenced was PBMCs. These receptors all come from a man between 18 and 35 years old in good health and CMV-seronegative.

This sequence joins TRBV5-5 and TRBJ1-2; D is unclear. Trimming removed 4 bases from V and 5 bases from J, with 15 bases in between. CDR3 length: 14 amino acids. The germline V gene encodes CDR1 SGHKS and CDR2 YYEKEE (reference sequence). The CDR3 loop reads CASSLVRSGYGYTF. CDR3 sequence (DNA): TGTGCCAGCAGCCTCGTCCGAAGCGGGTATGGCTACACCTTC.

CDR3 DNA sequence: TGTGCCACCAGCAGAGATAGGGGACAGAACCGCGAGCAGTACTTC. Protein product: CATSRDRGQNREQYF. This chain connects TRBV15 to TRBJ2-7; 7 bases fit TRBD1. The length of the CDR3 is 15 residues. The V gene's germline CDR1 is LNHNV and CDR2 YYDKDF (reference sequence). The V and J ends lost 0 bases and 6 bases, in that order; junction bases with no gene match: 8.

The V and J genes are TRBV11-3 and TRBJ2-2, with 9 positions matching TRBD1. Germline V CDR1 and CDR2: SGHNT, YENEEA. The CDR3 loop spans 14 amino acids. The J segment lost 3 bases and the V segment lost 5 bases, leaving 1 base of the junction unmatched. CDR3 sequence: CASSRTGDTGELFF. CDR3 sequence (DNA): TGTGCCAGCAGCCGGACAGGGGACACCGGGGAGCTGTTTTTT. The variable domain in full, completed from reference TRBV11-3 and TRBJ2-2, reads EAGVVQSPRYKIIEKKQPVAFWCNPISGHNTLYWYLQNLGQGPELLIRYENEEAVDDSQLPKDRFSAERLKGVDSTLKIQPAELGDSAVYLCASSRTGDTGELFFGEGSRLTVL.

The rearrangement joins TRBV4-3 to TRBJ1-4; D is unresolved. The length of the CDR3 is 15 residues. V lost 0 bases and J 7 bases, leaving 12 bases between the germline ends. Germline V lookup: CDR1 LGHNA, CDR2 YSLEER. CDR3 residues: CASSQDSTGSEKLFF. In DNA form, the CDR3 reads TGCGCCAGCAGCCAAGATAGCACGGGTAGTGAAAAACTGTTTTTT.

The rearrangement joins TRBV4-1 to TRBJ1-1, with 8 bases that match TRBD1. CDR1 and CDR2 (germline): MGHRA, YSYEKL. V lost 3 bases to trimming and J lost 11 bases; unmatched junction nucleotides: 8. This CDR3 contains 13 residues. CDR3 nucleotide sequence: TGCGCCAGCAGCCACTATCAGGACAGGGCGGCTTTCTTT. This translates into CASSHYQDRAAFF.

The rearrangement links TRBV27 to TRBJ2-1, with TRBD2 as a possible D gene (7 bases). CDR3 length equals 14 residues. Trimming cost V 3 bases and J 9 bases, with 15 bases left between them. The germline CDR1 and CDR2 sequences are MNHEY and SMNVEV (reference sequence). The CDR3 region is CASSFGWGGAEQFF. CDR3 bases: TGTGCCAGCAGTTTTGGATGGGGGGGCGCTGAGCAGTTCTTC.

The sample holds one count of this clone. This CDR3 reads CASSDPAGQNTEAFF. Here the CDR3 DNA reads TGCGCCAGCAGCGACCCGGCCGGACAGAACACTGAAGCTTTCTTT. V usage is TRBV5-1 and J usage is TRBJ1-1; weak D call: TRBD1 (5 bases). Trimming removed 4 bases at V and 1 base at J, with 14 bases between. The germline V gene has CDR1 SGHRS and CDR2 YFSETQ. The CDR3 spans 15 residues.

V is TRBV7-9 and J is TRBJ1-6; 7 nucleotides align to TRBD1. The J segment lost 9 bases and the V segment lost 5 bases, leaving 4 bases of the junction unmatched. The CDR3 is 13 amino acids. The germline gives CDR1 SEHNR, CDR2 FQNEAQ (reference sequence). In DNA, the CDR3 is TGTGCCAGCAGCCAGGGGGGAGTTTCACCCCTCCACTTT. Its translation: CASSQGGVSPLHF.

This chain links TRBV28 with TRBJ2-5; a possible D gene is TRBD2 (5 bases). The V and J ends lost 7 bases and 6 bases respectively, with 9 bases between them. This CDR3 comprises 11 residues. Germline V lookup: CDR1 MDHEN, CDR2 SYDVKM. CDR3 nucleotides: TGTGCCAGCACGGGAATAAAGACCCAGTACTTC. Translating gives CASTGIKTQYF.

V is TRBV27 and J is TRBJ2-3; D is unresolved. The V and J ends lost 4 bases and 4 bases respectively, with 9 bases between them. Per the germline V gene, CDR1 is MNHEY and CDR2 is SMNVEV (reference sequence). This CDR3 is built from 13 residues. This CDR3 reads CASSYRRPDTQYF. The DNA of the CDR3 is TGTGCCAGCAGTTATCGCAGGCCAGATACGCAGTATTTT.

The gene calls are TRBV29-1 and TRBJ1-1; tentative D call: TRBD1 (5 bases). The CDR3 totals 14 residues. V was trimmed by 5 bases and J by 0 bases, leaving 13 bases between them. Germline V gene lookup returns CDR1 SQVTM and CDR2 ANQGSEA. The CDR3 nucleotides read TGCAGCGTTAGGTCAGGGCTAGTGAACACTGAAGCTTTCTTT. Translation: CSVRSGLVNTEAFF.

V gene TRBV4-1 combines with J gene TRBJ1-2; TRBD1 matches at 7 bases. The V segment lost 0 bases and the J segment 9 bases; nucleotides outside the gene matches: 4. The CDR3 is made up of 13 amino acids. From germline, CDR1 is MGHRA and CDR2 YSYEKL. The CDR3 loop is CASSQDGTDRYTF. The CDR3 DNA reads TGCGCCAGCAGCCAAGACGGGACAGATCGCTACACCTTC.

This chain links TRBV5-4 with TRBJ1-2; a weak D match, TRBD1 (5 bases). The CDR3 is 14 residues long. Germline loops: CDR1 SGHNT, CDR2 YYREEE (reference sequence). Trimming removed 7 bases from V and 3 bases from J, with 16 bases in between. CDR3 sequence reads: CASSVWGRHYGYTF. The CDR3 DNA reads TGTGCCAGCTCCGTCTGGGGGAGGCACTATGGCTACACCTTC.

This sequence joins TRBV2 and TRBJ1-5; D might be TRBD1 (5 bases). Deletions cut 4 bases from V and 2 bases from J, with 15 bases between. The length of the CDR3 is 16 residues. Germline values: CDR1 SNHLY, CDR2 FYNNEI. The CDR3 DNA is TGTGCCAGCAGTGCCGCGGTCGGGGGTGGCAATCAGCCCCAGCATTTT. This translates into CASSAAVGGGNQPQHF.

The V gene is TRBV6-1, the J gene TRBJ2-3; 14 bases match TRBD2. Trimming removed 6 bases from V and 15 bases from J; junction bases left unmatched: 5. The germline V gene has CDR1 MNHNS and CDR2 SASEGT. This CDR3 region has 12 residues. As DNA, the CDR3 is TGTGCCAGCAGGGGACTAGCGGGGGACGATTATTTT. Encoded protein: CASRGLAGDDYF.

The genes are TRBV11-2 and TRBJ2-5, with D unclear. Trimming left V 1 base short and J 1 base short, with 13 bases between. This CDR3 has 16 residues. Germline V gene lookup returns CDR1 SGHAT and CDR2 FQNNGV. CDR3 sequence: CASSLGALKFQETQYF. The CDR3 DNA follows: TGTGCCAGCAGCTTAGGGGCCCTTAAATTCCAAGAGACCCAGTACTTC.

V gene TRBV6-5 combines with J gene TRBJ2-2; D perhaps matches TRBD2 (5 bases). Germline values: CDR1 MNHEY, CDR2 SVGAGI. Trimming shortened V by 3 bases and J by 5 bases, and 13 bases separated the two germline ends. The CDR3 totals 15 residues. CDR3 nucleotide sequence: TGTGCCAGCAGTTATGAGACTCGCGGGACCGGGGAGCTGTTTTTT. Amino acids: CASSYETRGTGELFF.

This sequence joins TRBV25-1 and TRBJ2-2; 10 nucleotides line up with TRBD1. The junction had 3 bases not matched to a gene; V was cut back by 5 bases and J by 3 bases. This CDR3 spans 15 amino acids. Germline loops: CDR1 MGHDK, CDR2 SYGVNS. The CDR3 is CASSSGQGDTGELFF. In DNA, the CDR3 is TGTGCCAGCAGTTCCGGACAGGGGGACACCGGGGAGCTGTTTTTT.

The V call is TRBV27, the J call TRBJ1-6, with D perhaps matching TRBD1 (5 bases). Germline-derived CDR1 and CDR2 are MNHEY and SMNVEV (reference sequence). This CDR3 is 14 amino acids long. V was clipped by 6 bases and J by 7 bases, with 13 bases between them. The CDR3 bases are TGTGCCAGCAGGGGGGGGGTTACAAATTCACCCCTCCACTTT. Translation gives CASRGGVTNSPLHF.

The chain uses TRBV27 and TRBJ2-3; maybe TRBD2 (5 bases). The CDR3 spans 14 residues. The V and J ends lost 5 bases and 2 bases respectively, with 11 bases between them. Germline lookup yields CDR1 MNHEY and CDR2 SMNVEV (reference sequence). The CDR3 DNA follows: TGTGCCAGCAGTGATATCGACTACACAGATACGCAGTATTTT. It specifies CASSDIDYTDTQYF.

The CDR3 DNA follows: TGTGCCAGCAGCGTAGAGGGGAGCAATCAGCCCCAGCATTTT. This sequence encodes CASSVEGSNQPQHF. The genes are TRBV9 and TRBJ1-5; possibly TRBD1 for D (5 bases). The CDR3 is 14 residues long. With 0 bases removed from V and 1 base from J, the gap between germline ends came to 5 bases. From germline, CDR1 is SGDLS and CDR2 YYNGEE.

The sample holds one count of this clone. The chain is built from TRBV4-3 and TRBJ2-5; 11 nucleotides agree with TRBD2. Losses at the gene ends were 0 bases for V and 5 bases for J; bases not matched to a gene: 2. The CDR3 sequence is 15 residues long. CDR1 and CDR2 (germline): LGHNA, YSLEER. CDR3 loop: CASSQDRTSGETQYF. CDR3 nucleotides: TGCGCCAGCAGCCAAGACCGGACTAGCGGGGAGACCCAGTACTTC.

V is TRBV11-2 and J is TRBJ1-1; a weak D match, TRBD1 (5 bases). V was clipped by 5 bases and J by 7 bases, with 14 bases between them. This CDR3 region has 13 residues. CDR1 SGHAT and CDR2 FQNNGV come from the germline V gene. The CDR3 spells CASSERLGLEAFF. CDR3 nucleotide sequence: TGTGCCAGCAGCGAACGACTGGGGCTTGAAGCTTTCTTT.

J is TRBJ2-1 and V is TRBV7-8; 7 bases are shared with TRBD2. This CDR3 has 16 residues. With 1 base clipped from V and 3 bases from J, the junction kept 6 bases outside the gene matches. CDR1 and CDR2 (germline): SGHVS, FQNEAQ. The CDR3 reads CASSLGSGVHYNEQFF. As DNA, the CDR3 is TGTGCCAGCAGCTTAGGGAGCGGGGTCCACTACAATGAGCAGTTCTTC.